This T cell receptor beta chain is drawn from a study of blood T cells in healthy people across ages. Donors were systemically healthy Caucasian individuals from Russia aged about 6 to 95 years. CDR1 and CDR2 (germline): LGHDT, YNNKEL (reference sequence). The CDR3 covers 16 residues. J lost 2 bases, V lost 3 bases, and 7 bases had no gene match. A second PCR, run for about 6 to 11 cycles, used a sample-barcoded 5' primer plus a J-beta primer mix. TCRdb processed the 5' RACE reads anew with MiXCR; each CDR3 protein has one entry. The sample includes some 890,000 distinct CDR3 sequences, roughly 28% of them seen just once. This clonotype was seen more than once but under ten times. The data were also submitted as part of a second study, on T cells of mothers and their children. That paper adds: During the second PCR, the M1S primer introduced sample barcodes along with 2-4 random nucleotides.

The chain recombines TRBV3-1 with TRBJ1-1; 9 bases align to TRBD1. This TCR derives from a woman in her forties in good health. Sequencing was carried out using blood. The CDR3 loop is CASSQSTGGANTEAFF. CDR3 DNA sequence: TGTGCCAGCAGCCAGTCCACAGGGGGCGCAAACACTGAAGCTTTCTTT.